The TCR beta chain under discussion was sequenced for a study of blood T cell repertoires in COVID-19. Per the original data handling: Nucleated cell counts were estimated from reference gene primer amplification. Using immunoSEQ multiplex PCR, the repertoire was profiled, and TCRdb retains in-frame clones only, with some absent. V, J and clone size derive from that table, while D and trimming were established from the DNA sequence. The table has approximately 330,000 clones, just over 85% seen once. This clone was counted only a few times. V gave up 4 bases and J gave up 7 bases; unmatched junction bases: 9. The CDR3 is 15 residues long. Germline values: CDR1 SNHLY, CDR2 FYNNEI.

The TCR originated in a woman aged 40 to 50 with acute COVID-19. This chain joins TRBV2 and TRBJ2-1, with 8 bases aligning to TRBD2. The specimen was PBMCs or T cells enriched from blood (not recorded which). The chain's CDR3 is CASSAGGPSGNEQFF. CDR3 DNA: TGTGCCAGCAGTGCGGGAGGGCCTTCTGGGAATGAGCAGTTCTTC.